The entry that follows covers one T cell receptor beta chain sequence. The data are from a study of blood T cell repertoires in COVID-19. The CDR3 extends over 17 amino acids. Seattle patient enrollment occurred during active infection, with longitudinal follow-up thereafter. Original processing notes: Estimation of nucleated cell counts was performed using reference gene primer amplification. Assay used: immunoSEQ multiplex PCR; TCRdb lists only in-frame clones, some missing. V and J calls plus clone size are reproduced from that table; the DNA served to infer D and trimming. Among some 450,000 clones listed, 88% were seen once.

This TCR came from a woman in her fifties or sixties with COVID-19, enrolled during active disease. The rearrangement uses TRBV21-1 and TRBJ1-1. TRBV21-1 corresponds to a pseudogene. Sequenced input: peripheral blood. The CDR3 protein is CASSKALFSGANTEAFF. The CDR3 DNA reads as TGTGCCAGCAGCAAAGCGCTTTTTAGCGGGGCGAACACTGAAGCTTTCTTT.